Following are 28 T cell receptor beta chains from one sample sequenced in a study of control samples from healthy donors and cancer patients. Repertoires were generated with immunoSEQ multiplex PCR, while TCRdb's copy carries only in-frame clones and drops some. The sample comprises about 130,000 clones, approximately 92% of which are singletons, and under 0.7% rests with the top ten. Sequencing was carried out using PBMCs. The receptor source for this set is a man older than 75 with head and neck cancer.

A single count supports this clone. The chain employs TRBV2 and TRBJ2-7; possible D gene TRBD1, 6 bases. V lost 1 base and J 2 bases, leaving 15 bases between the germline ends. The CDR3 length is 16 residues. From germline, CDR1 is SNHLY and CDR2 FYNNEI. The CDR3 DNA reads TGTGCCAGCAGTGAAGGACGGACAGATGCCACCTACGAGCAGTACTTC. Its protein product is CASSEGRTDATYEQYF.

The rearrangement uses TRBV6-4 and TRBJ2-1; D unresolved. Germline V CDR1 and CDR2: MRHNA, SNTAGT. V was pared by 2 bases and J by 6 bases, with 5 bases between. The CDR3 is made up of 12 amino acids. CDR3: CASSDRANEQFF. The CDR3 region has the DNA TGTGCCAGCAGTGACAGGGCCAATGAGCAGTTCTTC.

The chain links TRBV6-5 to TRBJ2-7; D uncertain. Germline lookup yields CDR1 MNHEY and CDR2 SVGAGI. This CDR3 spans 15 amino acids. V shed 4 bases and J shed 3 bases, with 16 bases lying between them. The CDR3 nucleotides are TGTGCCAGCAGTTCCGAGCCGGGTAGAGACTACGAGCAGTACTTC. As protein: CASSSEPGRDYEQYF.

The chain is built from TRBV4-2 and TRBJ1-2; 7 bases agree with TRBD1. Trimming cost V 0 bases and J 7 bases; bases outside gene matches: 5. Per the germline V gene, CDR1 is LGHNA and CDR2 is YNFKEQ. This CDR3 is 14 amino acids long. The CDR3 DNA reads TGTGCCAGCAGCCAAGAACACCGGGACAGTGGCTACACCTTC. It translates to CASSQEHRDSGYTF.

The CDR3 region has the DNA TGTGCCTGGAAAGGGGTAGGAGGAAACACCATATATTTT. This sequence encodes CAWKGVGGNTIYF. The chain joins TRBV30 to TRBJ1-3; the D gene is possibly TRBD1 (5 bases). The length of the CDR3 is 13 residues. The V gene lost 4 bases and the J gene lost 4 bases, with 11 bases spanning the gap. From germline, CDR1 is GTSNPN and CDR2 SVGIG (reference sequence).

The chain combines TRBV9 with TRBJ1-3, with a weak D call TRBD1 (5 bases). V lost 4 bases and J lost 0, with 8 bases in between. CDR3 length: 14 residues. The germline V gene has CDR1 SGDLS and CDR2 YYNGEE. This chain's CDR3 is CASSIDSSGNTIYF. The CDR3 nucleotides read TGTGCCAGCAGCATAGACAGCTCTGGAAACACCATATATTTT.

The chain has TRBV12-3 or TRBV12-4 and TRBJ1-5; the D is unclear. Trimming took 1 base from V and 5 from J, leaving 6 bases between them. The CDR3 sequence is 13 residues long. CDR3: CASSLEEDQPQHF. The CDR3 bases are TGTGCCAGCAGTTTAGAGGAGGATCAGCCCCAGCATTTT.

CDR3 region: CASTYGGGVGQPQHF. In DNA, the CDR3 is TGTGCCAGTACCTACGGAGGGGGCGTGGGACAGCCCCAGCATTTT. This chain links TRBV19 with TRBJ1-5; 7 bases line up with TRBD1. Losses at the gene ends were 7 bases for V and 7 bases for J; bases not matched to a gene: 13. This CDR3 is 15 amino acids long. Germline V gives CDR1 LNHDA, CDR2 SQIVND (reference sequence). Full variable domain (outside the CDR3, taken from reference TRBV19 and TRBJ1-5): DGGITQSPKYLFRKEGQNVTLSCEQNLNHDAMYWYRQDPGQGLRLIYYSQIVNDFQKGDIAEGYSVSREKKESFPLTVTSAQKNPTAFYLCASTYGGGVGQPQHFGDGTRLSIL.

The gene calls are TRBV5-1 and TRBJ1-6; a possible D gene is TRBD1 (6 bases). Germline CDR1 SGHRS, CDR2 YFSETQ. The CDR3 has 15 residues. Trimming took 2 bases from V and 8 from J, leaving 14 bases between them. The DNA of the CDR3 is TGCGCCAGCAGCTTACCCGGGACAAATGATTCACCCCTCCACTTT. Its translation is CASSLPGTNDSPLHF.

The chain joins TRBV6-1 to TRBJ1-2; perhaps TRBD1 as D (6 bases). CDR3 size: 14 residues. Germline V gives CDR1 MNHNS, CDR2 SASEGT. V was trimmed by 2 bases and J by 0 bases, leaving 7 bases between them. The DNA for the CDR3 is TGTGCCAGCAGTGAACGGACAGCTAACTATGGCTACACCTTC. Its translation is CASSERTANYGYTF.

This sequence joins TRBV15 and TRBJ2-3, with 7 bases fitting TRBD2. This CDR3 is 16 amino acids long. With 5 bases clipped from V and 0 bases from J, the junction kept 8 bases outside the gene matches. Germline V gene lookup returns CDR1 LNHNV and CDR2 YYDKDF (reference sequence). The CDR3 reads CATSRRLAASTDTQYF. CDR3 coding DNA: TGTGCCACCAGCCGCCGCCTAGCGGCAAGCACAGATACGCAGTATTTT.

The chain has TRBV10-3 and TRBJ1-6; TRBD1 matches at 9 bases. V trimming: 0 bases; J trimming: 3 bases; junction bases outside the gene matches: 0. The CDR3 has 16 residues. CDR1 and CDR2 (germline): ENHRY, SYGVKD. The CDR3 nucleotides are TGTGCCATCAGTGAGTCGACAGGGGGCTATAATTCACCCCTCCACTTT. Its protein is CAISESTGGYNSPLHF.

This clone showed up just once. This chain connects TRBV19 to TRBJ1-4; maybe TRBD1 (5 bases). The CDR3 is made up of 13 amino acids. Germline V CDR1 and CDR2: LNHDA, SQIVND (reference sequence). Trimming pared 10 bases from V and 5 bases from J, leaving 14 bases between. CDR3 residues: CATKAQANEKLFF. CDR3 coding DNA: TGTGCCACCAAGGCACAGGCAAATGAAAAACTGTTTTTT.

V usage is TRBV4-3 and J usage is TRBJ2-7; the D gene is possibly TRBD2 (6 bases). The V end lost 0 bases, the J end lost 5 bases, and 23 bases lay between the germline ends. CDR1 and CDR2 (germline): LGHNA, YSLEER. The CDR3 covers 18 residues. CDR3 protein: CASSQDSVHRPGEHEQYF. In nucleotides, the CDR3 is TGCGCCAGCAGCCAAGATTCTGTCCACCGGCCGGGGGAACACGAGCAGTACTTC.

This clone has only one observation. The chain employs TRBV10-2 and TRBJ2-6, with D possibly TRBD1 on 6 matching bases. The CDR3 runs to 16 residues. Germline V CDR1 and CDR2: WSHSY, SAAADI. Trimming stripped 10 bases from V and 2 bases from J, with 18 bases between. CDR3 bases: TGCGCCACCATACCCATTACAGGGACTGGGGCCAACGTCCTGACTTTC. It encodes CATIPITGTGANVLTF.

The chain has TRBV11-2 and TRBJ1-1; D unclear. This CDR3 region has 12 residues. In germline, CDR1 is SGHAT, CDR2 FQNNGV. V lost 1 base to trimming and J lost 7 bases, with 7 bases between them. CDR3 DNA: TGTGCCAGCAGCTTAGTGGCGGGTGAAGCTTTCTTT. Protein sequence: CASSLVAGEAFF. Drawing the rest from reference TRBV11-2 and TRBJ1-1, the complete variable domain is EAGVAQSPRYKIIEKRQSVAFWCNPISGHATLYWYQQILGQGPKLLIQFQNNGVVDDSQLPKDRFSAERLKGVDSTLKIQPAKLEDSAVYLCASSLVAGEAFFGQGTRLTVV.

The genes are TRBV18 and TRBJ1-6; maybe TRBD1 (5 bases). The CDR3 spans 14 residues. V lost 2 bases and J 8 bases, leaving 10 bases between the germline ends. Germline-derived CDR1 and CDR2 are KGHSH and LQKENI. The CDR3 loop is CASSPGGDDSPLHF. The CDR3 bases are TGTGCCAGCTCACCAGGGGGGGATGATTCACCCCTCCACTTT.

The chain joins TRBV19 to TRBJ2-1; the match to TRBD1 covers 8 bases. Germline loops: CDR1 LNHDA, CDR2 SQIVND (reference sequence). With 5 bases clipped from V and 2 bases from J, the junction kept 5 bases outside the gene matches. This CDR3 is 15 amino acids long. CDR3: CASSLGTGPYNEQFF. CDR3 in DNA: TGTGCCAGTAGTCTAGGGACAGGCCCCTACAATGAGCAGTTCTTC.

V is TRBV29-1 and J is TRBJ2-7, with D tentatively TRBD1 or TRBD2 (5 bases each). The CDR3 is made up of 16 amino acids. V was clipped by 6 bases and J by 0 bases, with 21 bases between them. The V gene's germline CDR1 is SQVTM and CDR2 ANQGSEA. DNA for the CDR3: TGCAGCGTCTCAAATACCCCAACGGGACGCTCCTACGAGCAGTACTTC. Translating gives CSVSNTPTGRSYEQYF.

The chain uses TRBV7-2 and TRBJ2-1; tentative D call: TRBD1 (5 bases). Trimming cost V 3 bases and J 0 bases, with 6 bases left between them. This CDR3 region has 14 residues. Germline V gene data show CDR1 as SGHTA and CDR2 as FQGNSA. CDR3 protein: CASSFDSSYNEQFF. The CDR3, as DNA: TGTGCCAGCAGCTTCGACAGCTCCTACAATGAGCAGTTCTTC.

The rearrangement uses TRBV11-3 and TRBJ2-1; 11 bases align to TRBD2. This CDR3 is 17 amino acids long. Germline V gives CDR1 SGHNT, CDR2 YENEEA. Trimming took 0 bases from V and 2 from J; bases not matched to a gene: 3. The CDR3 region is CASSLEGSGRAYNEQFF. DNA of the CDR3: TGTGCCAGCAGCTTAGAGGGTAGCGGGAGGGCCTACAATGAGCAGTTCTTC.

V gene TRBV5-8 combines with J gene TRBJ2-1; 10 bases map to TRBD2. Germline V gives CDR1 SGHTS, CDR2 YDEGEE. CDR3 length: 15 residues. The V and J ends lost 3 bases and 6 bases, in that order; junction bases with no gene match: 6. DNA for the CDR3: TGTGCCAGCAGCTCCCGACTAGCGGGCCCCAATGAGCAGTTCTTC. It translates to CASSSRLAGPNEQFF.

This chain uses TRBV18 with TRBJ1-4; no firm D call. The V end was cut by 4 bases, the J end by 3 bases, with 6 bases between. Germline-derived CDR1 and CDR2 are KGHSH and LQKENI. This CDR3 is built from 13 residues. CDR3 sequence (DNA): TGTGCCAGCTCACGGGGATCTAATGAAAAACTGTTTTTT. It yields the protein CASSRGSNEKLFF.

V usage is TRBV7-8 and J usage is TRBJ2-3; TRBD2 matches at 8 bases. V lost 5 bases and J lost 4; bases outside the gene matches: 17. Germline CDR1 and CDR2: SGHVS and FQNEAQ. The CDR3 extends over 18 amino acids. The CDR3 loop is CASSLRGISGNRADTQYF. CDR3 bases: TGTGCCAGCAGCCTAAGAGGAATTAGCGGGAATAGGGCAGATACGCAGTATTTT.

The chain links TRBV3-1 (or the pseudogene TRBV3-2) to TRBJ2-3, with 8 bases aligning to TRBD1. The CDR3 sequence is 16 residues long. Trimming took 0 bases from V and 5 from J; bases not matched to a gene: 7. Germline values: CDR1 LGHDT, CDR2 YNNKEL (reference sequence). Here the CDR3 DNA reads TGTGCCAGCAGCCAAGATACAGGGGGGCGGGGAGATACGCAGTATTTT. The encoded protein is CASSQDTGGRGDTQYF.

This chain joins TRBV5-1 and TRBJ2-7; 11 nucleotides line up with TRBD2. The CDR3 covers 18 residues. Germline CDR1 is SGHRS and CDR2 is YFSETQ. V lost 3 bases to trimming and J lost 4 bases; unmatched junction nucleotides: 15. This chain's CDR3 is CASSWGLAAGTKGYEQYF. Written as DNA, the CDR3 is TGCGCCAGCAGCTGGGGACTAGCGGCCGGGACTAAGGGTTACGAGCAGTACTTC.

CDR3 nucleotide sequence: TGTGCCAGCAGCTTAGCAAGGACTACCTACTACGAGCAGTACTTC. Translation: CASSLARTTYYEQYF. The chain employs TRBV11-2 and TRBJ2-7; TRBD2 is a possible D gene (6 bases). The germline V gene encodes CDR1 SGHAT and CDR2 FQNNGV. Trimming removed 1 base from V and 3 bases from J, with 13 bases in between. The CDR3 sequence is 15 residues long.

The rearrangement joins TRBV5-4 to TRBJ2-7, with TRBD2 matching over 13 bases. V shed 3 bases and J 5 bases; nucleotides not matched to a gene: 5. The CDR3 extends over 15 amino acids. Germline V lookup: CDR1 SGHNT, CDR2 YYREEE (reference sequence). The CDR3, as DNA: TGTGCCAGCAGCTCAAAAGGGACTAGCGGGGACGAGCAGTACTTC. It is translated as CASSSKGTSGDEQYF.